Below, one T cell receptor (beta chain) is given with its context. The sample originates from a study of Ad26.COV2.S vaccination and SARS-CoV-2 variants. The treatment here: some 20 received Ad26.COV2.S at low or high dose, single or two shots; five or six received placebo; per-sample allocation not given. It was on day 63 after the first vaccine or placebo injection that samples were taken. Sequenced by immunoSEQ multiplex PCR; TCRdb stores in-frame clones only, minus some. In the table there are 250,000 to 300,000 clones, 80% to 90% of which are singletons. This CDR3 region has 14 residues. V lost 3 bases, J lost 2 bases, and 10 bases lay in between. CDR1 and CDR2 (germline): SQVTM, ANQGSEA.

The clonotype was recovered from a person between 18 and 59 years old who received the Ad26.COV2.S COVID-19 vaccine or a placebo. The chain has TRBV29-1 and TRBJ1-4; D ambiguous. Sequences were derived from peripheral blood, sampled in a trial of Ad26.COV2.S vaccine versus placebo. The CDR3 spells CSVDFGSTNEKLFF. CDR3 bases: TGCAGCGTTGATTTTGGGAGCACTAATGAAAAACTGTTTTTT. The complete variable domain, with remaining parts taken from reference TRBV29-1 and TRBJ1-4, reads SAVISQKPSRDICQRGTSLTIQCQVDSQVTMMFWYRQQPGQSLTLIATANQGSEATYESGFVIDKFPISRPNLTFSTLTVSNMSPEDSSIYLCSVDFGSTNEKLFFGSGTQLSVL.